The entry below describes one T cell receptor (beta chain). Its antigen is as yet unknown. Sequenced by immunoSEQ multiplex PCR; TCRdb stores in-frame clones only, minus some. This repertoire shows approximately 58,000 clones, approximately 89% found once; its top ten account for around 3.5%. This sample was included in a study of identifying expanded T cells in peripheral blood. Study-wide points: Technical replicates showed about 1.2 changed clones; two weeks roughly 16; four weeks 19.

V lost 2 bases and J lost 0, with 3 bases in between. The length of the CDR3 is 13 residues. Germline V gene lookup returns CDR1 MDHEN and CDR2 SYDVKM. Sample: blood. This TCR came from a person aged 18 to 70 in good health. V gene TRBV28 combines with J gene TRBJ2-3, with unresolved D. CDR3 sequence reads: CASSLGSTDTQYF. The CDR3 DNA reads TGTGCCAGCAGTTTAGGGAGCACAGATACGCAGTATTTT.